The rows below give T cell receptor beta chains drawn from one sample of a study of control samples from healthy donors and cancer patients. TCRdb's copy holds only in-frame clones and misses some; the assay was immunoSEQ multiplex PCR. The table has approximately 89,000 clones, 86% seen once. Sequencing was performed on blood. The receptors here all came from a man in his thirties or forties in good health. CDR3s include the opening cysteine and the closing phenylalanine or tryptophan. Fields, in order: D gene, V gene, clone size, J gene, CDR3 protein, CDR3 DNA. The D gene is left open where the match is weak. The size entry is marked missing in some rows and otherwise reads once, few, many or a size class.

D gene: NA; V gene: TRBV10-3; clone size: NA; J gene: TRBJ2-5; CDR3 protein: CAISESLGGRKETQYF; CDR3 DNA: TGTGCCATCAGTGAATCTTTAGGAGGGCGGAAGGAGACCCAGTACTTC
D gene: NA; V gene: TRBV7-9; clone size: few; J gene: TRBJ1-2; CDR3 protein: CASSLVEGLYGYTF; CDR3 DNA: TGTGCCAGCAGCTTAGTAGAAGGGCTATATGGCTACACCTTC
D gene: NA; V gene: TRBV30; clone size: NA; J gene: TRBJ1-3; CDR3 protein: CAWSGGMNSGNTIYF; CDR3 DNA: TGTGCCTGGAGTGGTGGTATGAACTCTGGAAACACCATATATTTT
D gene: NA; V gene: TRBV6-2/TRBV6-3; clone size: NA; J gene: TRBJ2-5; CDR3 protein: CASSLQGTGGWTQYF; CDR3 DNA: TGTGCCAGCAGTCTTCAAGGCACTGGCGGATGGACCCAGTACTTC
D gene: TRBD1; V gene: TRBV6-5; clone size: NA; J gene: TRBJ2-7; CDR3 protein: CASSYSGQGWAEQYF; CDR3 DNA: TGTGCCAGCAGTTACTCGGGACAGGGGTGGGCCGAGCAGTACTTC
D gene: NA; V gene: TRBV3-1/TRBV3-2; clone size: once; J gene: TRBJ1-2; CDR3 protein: CASSQRGTVSNYGYTF; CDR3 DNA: TGTGCCAGCAGCCAACGAGGGACGGTCTCTAACTATGGCTACACCTTC
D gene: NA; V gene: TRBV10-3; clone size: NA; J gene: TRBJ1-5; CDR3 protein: CAISEGGFNQPQHF; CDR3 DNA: TGTGCCATCAGTGAGGGCGGCTTCAATCAGCCCCAGCATTTT
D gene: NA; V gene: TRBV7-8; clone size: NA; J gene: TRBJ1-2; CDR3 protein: CASSAPSEGINYGYTF; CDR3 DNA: TGTGCCAGCAGCGCCCCAAGCGAGGGCATTAACTATGGCTACACCTTC
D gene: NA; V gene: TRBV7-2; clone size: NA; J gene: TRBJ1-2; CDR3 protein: CASRRTANYGYTF; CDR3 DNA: TGTGCCAGCAGGCGGACAGCTAACTATGGCTACACCTTC
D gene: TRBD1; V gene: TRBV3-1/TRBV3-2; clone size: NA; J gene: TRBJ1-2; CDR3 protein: CASSPQGADGYTF; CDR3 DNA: TGTGCCAGCAGCCCTCAGGGGGCAGATGGCTACACCTTC
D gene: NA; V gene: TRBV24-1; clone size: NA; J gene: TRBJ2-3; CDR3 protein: CATSEAGSSTDTQYF; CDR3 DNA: TGTGCCACCAGTGAGGCTGGGTCTAGCACAGATACGCAGTATTTT
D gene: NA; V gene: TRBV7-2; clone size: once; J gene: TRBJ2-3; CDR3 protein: CASSLNRAADTQYF; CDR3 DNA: TGTGCCAGCAGCTTAAACAGGGCCGCAGATACGCAGTATTTT
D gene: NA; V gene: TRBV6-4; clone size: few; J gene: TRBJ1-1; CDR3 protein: CASSDSSRGTEAFF; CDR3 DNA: TGTGCCAGCAGTGACTCCTCGAGGGGCACTGAAGCTTTCTTT